This T cell receptor beta chain was retrieved from a study of tumor-infiltrating lymphocytes in primary liver carcinoma. Overall study findings and caveats: Overlap between tumor regions exceeded overlap of tumor with adjacent tissue or blood.

cDNA specific to TCR beta was made from 450 to 500 ng of total RNA, with a constant-region primer employed for priming. A slightly modified ARM-PCR protocol with three nested multiplex PCR rounds produced these TCR beta libraries. It was with TRBV1-TRBV30 forward primers and a C-beta reverse primer that the first two PCR rounds were run, at roughly 10 cycles each. TCRdb reprocessed the multiplex PCR reads with MiXCR, giving one entry per CDR3 protein. This sample has over 35,000 distinct CDR3 sequences, with about 73% found just once. Co-extraction of both nucleic acids (RNA and DNA) used about 19-33 mg of unsorted bulk tissue. None of the patients had received treatment, and all had chronic HBV infection. Sampling was performed at five separate regions of each tumor. The CDR3 runs 13 residues. Trimming left V 1 base short and J 11 bases short, with 9 bases between. Germline-derived CDR1 and CDR2 are MGHDK and SYGVNS.

About this clonotype itself: Its specificity is not known. A much larger clone sits a single nucleotide away, making a read error possible.

This TCR came from a man in his forties or fifties with primary liver carcinoma and hepatitis B virus infection. Sequencing was carried out using liver tumor tissue from sampling region 2. Subset defined: tumor region T2, inferior pole. The chain carries TRBV25-1 and TRBJ1-6; D ambiguous. The CDR3 reads CASSEFFSTPLHF. The CDR3 nucleotides are TGTGCCAGCAGTGAATTCTTTAGTACACCCCTCCACTTT.